Following are 27 T cell receptor beta chains from one sample sequenced in a study of CD8 T cell repertoires and HIV-1 epitope variants. Some clones are missing from TCRdb's copy, which holds only in-frame ones; the method was immunoSEQ multiplex PCR. Of around 5,300 clones listed, 55% to 75% are singletons. No antigen has been assigned to these receptors. The sample taken for sequencing was cultured CD8+ T cells derived from PBMCs. Receptor source: a male donor with HIV.

This chain connects TRBV29-1 to TRBJ2-2; tentatively, D is TRBD2 (6 bases). Deletions cut 4 bases from V and 5 bases from J, with 8 bases between. Germline V gene data show CDR1 as SQVTM and CDR2 as ANQGSEA. CDR3 size: 12 residues. This chain's CDR3 is CSVVEGTGELFF. CDR3 DNA: TGCAGCGTTGTGGAGGGAACCGGGGAGCTGTTTTTT.

The chain couples TRBV11-3 to TRBJ2-2; 9 bases are shared with TRBD1. Germline loops: CDR1 SGHNT, CDR2 YENEEA. The CDR3 covers 17 residues. V lost 3 bases and J lost 6; bases outside the gene matches: 11. Here the CDR3 DNA reads TGTGCCAGCAGCTTCGCCCCGGGACAGGGAGATGCCGGGGAGCTGTTTTTT. This sequence encodes CASSFAPGQGDAGELFF.

This clone was seen only once. V is TRBV5-8 and J is TRBJ2-7, with D possibly called TRBD1 or TRBD2 (5 bases each). The V gene lost 2 bases and the J gene lost 4 bases, with 10 bases spanning the gap. Per germline, CDR1 SGHTS and CDR2 YDEGEE. CDR3 size: 13 residues. The CDR3 spells CASSFGTVYEQYF. The CDR3 DNA sequence: TGTGCCAGCAGCTTTGGGACGGTGTACGAGCAGTACTTC.

By proportion, this clone is large. The chain combines TRBV5-1 with TRBJ1-2; D remains unclear. Trimming pared 3 bases from V and 0 bases from J, leaving 9 bases between. The V gene's germline CDR1 is SGHRS and CDR2 YFSETQ. The CDR3 length is 14 residues. The DNA for the CDR3 is TGCGCCAGCAGCTCGCAGGAGACTAACTATGGCTACACCTTC. Amino acids: CASSSQETNYGYTF.

This clone was observed a handful of times. The genes are TRBV2 and TRBJ2-7; D possibly corresponds to TRBD1 (5 bases). The CDR3 spans 12 residues. Germline values: CDR1 SNHLY, CDR2 FYNNEI. With 6 bases removed from V and 7 bases from J, the gap between germline ends came to 13 bases. DNA of the CDR3: TGTGCCAGCAGGAACCCCACAGGAGAGCAGTACTTC. Amino acids: CASRNPTGEQYF.

V is TRBV19 and J is TRBJ2-1; TRBD2 aligns across 7 bases. CDR3 length: 13 residues. The germline V gene has CDR1 LNHDA and CDR2 SQIVND (reference sequence). Losses at the gene ends were 5 bases for V and 3 bases for J; bases not matched to a gene: 1. The CDR3 is CASSLAGYNEQFF. The CDR3 nucleotides read TGTGCCAGTAGTTTAGCGGGCTACAATGAGCAGTTCTTC.

The chain carries TRBV6-1 and TRBJ2-5; 7 nucleotides line up with TRBD2. With 2 bases clipped from V and 11 bases from J, the junction kept 14 bases outside the gene matches. This CDR3 comprises 15 residues. Germline V lookup: CDR1 MNHNS, CDR2 SASEGT. The CDR3 DNA follows: TGTGCCAGCAGTGAAACGGCTAGCGGCCTCATGGAGCAGTACTTC. Translation gives CASSETASGLMEQYF.

The chain is built from TRBV13 and TRBJ1-3; a possible D gene is TRBD1 (5 bases). V shed 1 base and J shed 2 bases, with 9 bases lying between them. The CDR3 totals 15 residues. The V gene's germline CDR1 is PRHDT and CDR2 FYEKMQ (reference sequence). The CDR3 spells CASSLAGKAGNTIYF. The CDR3 coding sequence is TGTGCCAGCAGCTTAGCAGGGAAGGCTGGAAACACCATATATTTT. Using reference TRBV13 and TRBJ1-3 for the parts outside the CDR3, the full variable domain is AAGVIQSPRHLIKEKRETATLKCYPIPRHDTVYWYQQGPGQDPQFLISFYEKMQSDKGSIPDRFSAQQFSDYHSELNMSSLELGDSALYFCASSLAGKAGNTIYFGEGSWLTVV.

V gene TRBV5-6 combines with J gene TRBJ1-1, with D possibly matching TRBD1 (5 bases). This CDR3 comprises 13 residues. The germline gives CDR1 SGHDT, CDR2 YYEEEE. V lost 5 bases and J 11 bases, leaving 19 bases between the germline ends. The CDR3 DNA follows: TGTGCCAGCAGATACCGGGACTTGGGGCCGGCTTTCTTT. Its protein is CASRYRDLGPAFF.

The V call is TRBV19, the J call TRBJ2-6, with 12 bases that match TRBD2. The germline V gene has CDR1 LNHDA and CDR2 SQIVND (reference sequence). The CDR3 has 19 residues. V lost 4 bases and J lost 1; bases outside the gene matches: 8. The CDR3 coding sequence is TGTGCCAGTAGTACCCCGACTAGCGGGAGAGGTTCTGGGGCCAACGTCCTGACTTTC. Protein product: CASSTPTSGRGSGANVLTF.

This clone was picked up a small number of times. The rearrangement joins TRBV6-5 to TRBJ1-1; D is unresolved. This CDR3 has 14 amino acids. The germline V and J ends were trimmed by 0 bases and 4 bases, with 9 bases remaining between them. Germline assignment: CDR1 MNHEY and CDR2 SVGAGI. In DNA form, the CDR3 reads TGTGCCAGCAGTTACTCTCGGGTTTCCACTGAAGCTTTCTTT. This gives the protein CASSYSRVSTEAFF.

This clone was counted a single time. The gene calls are TRBV15 and TRBJ1-2; D is possibly TRBD1 (5 bases). V was shortened by 2 bases and J by 3 bases, with 7 bases between the two germline ends. Germline CDR1 LNHNV, CDR2 YYDKDF (reference sequence). The CDR3 totals 13 residues. DNA for the CDR3: TGTGCCACCAGCAGACGGGGGGACTATGGCTACACCTTC. It encodes CATSRRGDYGYTF.

This chain joins TRBV19 and TRBJ2-7; 10 bases agree with TRBD2. The CDR3 covers 16 residues. J gave up 4 bases and V 3 bases, and 9 bases lay outside the gene matches. In germline, CDR1 is LNHDA, CDR2 SQIVND (reference sequence). The CDR3 coding sequence is TGTGCCAGTAGTATCGACTTAACTAGCGGGGTATACGAGCAGTACTTC. Amino acids: CASSIDLTSGVYEQYF.

The rearrangement uses TRBV4-3 and TRBJ2-2, with 8 bases aligning to TRBD1. In germline, CDR1 is LGHNA, CDR2 YSLEER. Trimming removed 1 base from V and 8 bases from J; junction bases left unmatched: 6. CDR3 size: 15 residues. Written as DNA, the CDR3 is TGCGCCAGCAGCCAAGGCAGGGGGCTAGGAGGGGAGCTGTTTTTT. Translating gives CASSQGRGLGGELFF.

CDR3 in amino acids: CASSMEENTEAFF. The CDR3 coding sequence is TGCGCCAGCAGTATGGAGGAGAACACTGAAGCTTTCTTT. V is TRBV5-1 and J is TRBJ1-1; D unresolved. Germline CDR1 is SGHRS and CDR2 is YFSETQ. Trimming cost V 5 bases and J 1 base, with 9 bases left between them. This CDR3 spans 13 amino acids.

This clone was seen more than once but under ten times. V gene TRBV25-1 combines with J gene TRBJ1-2; D is possibly TRBD1 (5 bases). This CDR3 is 12 amino acids long. Trimming left V 6 bases short and J 7 bases short, with 12 bases between. Germline V gene data show CDR1 as MGHDK and CDR2 as SYGVNS. CDR3 sequence (DNA): TGTGCCAGCAGGGGGGGTTACTCTGGCTACACCTTC. Protein product: CASRGGYSGYTF.

The rearrangement links TRBV7-9 to TRBJ2-3, with D uncertain. Germline-derived CDR1 and CDR2 are SEHNR and FQNEAQ (reference sequence). V shed 3 bases and J shed 6 bases, with 1 base lying between them. The CDR3 loop spans 10 amino acids. CDR3 bases: TGTGCCAGCAGCTTTGATACGCAGTATTTT. As protein: CASSFDTQYF.

This clone was counted once. This rearrangement joins TRBV14 to TRBJ1-2; TRBD1 is a possible D gene (6 bases). Germline V gene data show CDR1 as SGHDN and CDR2 as FVKESK. Trimming removed 3 bases from V and 6 bases from J, with 17 bases in between. CDR3 length equals 15 residues. Here the CDR3 reads CASSHDDRLVNGYTF. CDR3 nucleotides: TGTGCCAGCAGCCATGACGACAGGCTGGTGAATGGCTACACCTTC.

The V and J genes are TRBV6-5 and TRBJ2-7; D possibly corresponds to TRBD2 (6 bases). CDR3 size: 14 residues. V was cut by 5 bases and J by 0 bases, with 11 bases left in between. Germline V gene lookup returns CDR1 MNHEY and CDR2 SVGAGI. Written as DNA, the CDR3 is TGTGCCAGCAGTCCTCTAGCGTACTCCTACGAGCAGTACTTC. Its protein is CASSPLAYSYEQYF.

The sample holds a few counts of this clone. The rearrangement joins TRBV4-3 to TRBJ1-2; D might be TRBD1 (5 bases). Germline V gives CDR1 LGHNA, CDR2 YSLEER. Trimming pared 0 bases from V and 3 bases from J, leaving 11 bases between. The CDR3 loop spans 15 amino acids. Here the CDR3 reads CASSQERGAHYGYTF. The CDR3 coding sequence is TGCGCCAGCAGCCAAGAACGAGGGGCCCACTATGGCTACACCTTC.

The rearrangement links TRBV10-1 to TRBJ2-1; a possible D gene is TRBD2 (5 bases). CDR3 size: 14 residues. The germline V gene has CDR1 WNHNN and CDR2 SYGVQD (reference sequence). Trimming stripped 0 bases from V and 10 bases from J, with 13 bases between. CDR3 nucleotides: TGCGCCAGCAGTGAGTCCGGAGGCCGAATAGAGCAGTTCTTC. Translated, it gives CASSESGGRIEQFF.

The gene calls are TRBV7-3 and TRBJ1-2; possible D gene TRBD1, 5 bases. The V end lost 3 bases, the J end lost 2 bases, and 16 bases lay between the germline ends. The CDR3 totals 16 residues. CDR1 SGHTA and CDR2 FQGTGA come from the germline V gene. CDR3 bases: TGTGCCAGCAGCTTCCCCCGCCAGGGAAACAACTATGGCTACACCTTC. Its translation is CASSFPRQGNNYGYTF.

This chain uses TRBV4-1 with TRBJ2-5; D not resolved. CDR1 and CDR2 (germline): MGHRA, YSYEKL. With 1 base removed from V and 4 bases from J, the gap between germline ends came to 7 bases. The CDR3 spans 13 residues. CDR3 coding DNA: TGCGCCAGCAGCCAAGTAGAGTCAGAGACCCAGTACTTC. It yields the protein CASSQVESETQYF.

The chain links TRBV19 to TRBJ2-7, with D maybe TRBD1 (6 bases). The CDR3 has 12 residues. Germline loops: CDR1 LNHDA, CDR2 SQIVND (reference sequence). Between the trimmed V and J ends, which lost 8 bases and 3 bases, there was a span of 11 bases. The CDR3 DNA is TGTGCCAGTGGGGGCCTGGGCTACGAGCAGTACTTC. Its protein is CASGGLGYEQYF.

The chain couples TRBV28 to TRBJ2-7, with 8 bases that match TRBD1. The germline CDR1 and CDR2 sequences are MDHEN and SYDVKM. This CDR3 spans 14 amino acids. With V trimmed by 7 bases and J by 6 bases, 11 bases remained unmatched. In DNA form, the CDR3 reads TGTGCCAGCACCGACTCGGACAGGGTTGGCGAGCAGTACTTC. Protein: CASTDSDRVGEQYF.

This clone was counted only a few times. Other DNA sequences in the sample encode the same CDR3. V and J are TRBV6-5 and TRBJ2-2; D unclear. The CDR3 has 13 amino acids. Germline V gene data show CDR1 as MNHEY and CDR2 as SVGAGI. Trimming cost V 2 bases and J 0 bases, with 1 base left between them. The CDR3 protein is CASSYTNTGELFF. As DNA, the CDR3 is TGTGCCAGCAGTTACACGAACACCGGGGAGCTGTTTTTT.

This rearrangement joins TRBV2 to TRBJ2-1, with 8 positions matching TRBD2. Germline V gives CDR1 SNHLY, CDR2 FYNNEI. J was trimmed by 0 bases and V by 8 bases; bases with no gene match: 18. The CDR3 is 19 residues long. The CDR3 bases are TGTGCCAGCGAGTTCCACCCTTCTGGCGGGGGGTACTCCTACAATGAGCAGTTCTTC. Protein sequence: CASEFHPSGGGYSYNEQFF.